Sequencing of this T cell receptor (beta chain) was carried out in a study of CD8+ T cells in alopecia areata. In the study overall: After 6 to 18 months of tofacitinib, follow-up continued 6 months off drug. General study findings and limits: Relative to normal scalp, lesional scalp, especially alopecia totalis/universalis, showed higher clonality.

Investigators isolated RNA and reverse transcribed it into cDNA to act as the sequencing template. Some clones are missing from TCRdb's copy, which holds only in-frame ones; the method was immunoSEQ multiplex PCR. Seen here are about 180,000 clones, roughly 63% observed once, and the top ten hold about 1.5%. Obtained from alopecia areata patients were lesional scalp punch biopsies along with peripheral blood. CD4+ and CD8+ T cells were sorted from PBMCs. This CDR3 is built from 14 residues. The V end lost 2 bases, the J end lost 3 bases, and 11 bases lay between the germline ends. CDR1 MDHEN and CDR2 SYDVKM come from the germline V gene. A remark on this clone: Its antigen is still unknown.

The chain employs TRBV28 and TRBJ2-7, with unresolved D. Sequences were derived from CD4+ T cells sorted from blood, sampled at week 0. This TCR came from a human donor with alopecia areata. The CDR3 here is CASSLPSFHYEQYF. DNA for the CDR3: TGTGCCAGCAGTTTACCCTCCTTCCACTACGAGCAGTACTTC.